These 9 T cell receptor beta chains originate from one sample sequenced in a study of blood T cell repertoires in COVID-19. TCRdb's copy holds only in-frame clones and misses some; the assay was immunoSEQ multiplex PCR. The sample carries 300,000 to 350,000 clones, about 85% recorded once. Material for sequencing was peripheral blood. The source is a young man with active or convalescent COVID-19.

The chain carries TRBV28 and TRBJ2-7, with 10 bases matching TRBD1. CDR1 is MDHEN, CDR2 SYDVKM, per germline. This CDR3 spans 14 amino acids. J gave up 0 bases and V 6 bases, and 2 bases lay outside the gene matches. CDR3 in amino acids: CASRDRGSSYEQYF. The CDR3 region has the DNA TGTGCCAGCAGGGACAGGGGGAGCTCCTACGAGCAGTACTTC. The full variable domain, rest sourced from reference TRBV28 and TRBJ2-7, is DVKVTQSSRYLVKRTGEKVFLECVQDMDHENMFWYRQDPGLGLRLIYFSYDVKMKEKGDIPEGYSVSREKKERFSLILESASTNQTSMYLCASRDRGSSYEQYFGPGTRLTVT.

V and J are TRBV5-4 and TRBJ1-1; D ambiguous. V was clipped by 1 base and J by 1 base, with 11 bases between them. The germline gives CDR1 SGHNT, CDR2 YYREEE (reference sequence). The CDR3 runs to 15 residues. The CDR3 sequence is CASSLNPQSNTEAFF. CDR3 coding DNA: TGTGCCAGCAGCTTGAATCCACAGTCGAACACTGAAGCTTTCTTT.

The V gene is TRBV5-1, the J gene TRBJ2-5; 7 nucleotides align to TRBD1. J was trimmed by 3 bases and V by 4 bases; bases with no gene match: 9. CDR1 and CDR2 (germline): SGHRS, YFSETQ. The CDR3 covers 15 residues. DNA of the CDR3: TGCGCCAGCAGCGTTTCGGGACAGATCGAAGAGACCCAGTACTTC. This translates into CASSVSGQIEETQYF.

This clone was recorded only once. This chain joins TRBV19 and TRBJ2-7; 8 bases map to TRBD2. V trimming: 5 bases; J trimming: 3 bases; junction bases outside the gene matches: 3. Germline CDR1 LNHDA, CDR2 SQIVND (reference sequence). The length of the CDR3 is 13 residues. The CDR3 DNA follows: TGTGCCAGTAGTCCGGCGGGGGGCTACGAGCAGTACTTC. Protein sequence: CASSPAGGYEQYF.

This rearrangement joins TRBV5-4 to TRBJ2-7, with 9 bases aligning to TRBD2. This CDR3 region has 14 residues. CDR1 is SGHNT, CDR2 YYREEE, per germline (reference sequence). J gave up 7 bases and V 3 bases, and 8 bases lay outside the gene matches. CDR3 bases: TGTGCCAGCAGCTGGACTAGCGCCGGGGGTGAGCAGTACTTC. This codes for CASSWTSAGGEQYF.

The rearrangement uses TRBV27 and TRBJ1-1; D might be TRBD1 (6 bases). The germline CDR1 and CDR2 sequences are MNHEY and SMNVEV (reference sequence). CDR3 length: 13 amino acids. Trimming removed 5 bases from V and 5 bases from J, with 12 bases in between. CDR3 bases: TGTGCCAGCAGTCTGGGGGCAAAAACTGAAGCTTTCTTT. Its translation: CASSLGAKTEAFF.

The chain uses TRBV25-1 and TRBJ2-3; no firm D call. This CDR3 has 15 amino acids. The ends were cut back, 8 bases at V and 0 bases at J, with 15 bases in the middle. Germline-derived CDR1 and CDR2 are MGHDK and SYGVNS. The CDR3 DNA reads TGTGCCAGCTTAGCTACATTTGCTAGCACAGATACGCAGTATTTT. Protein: CASLATFASTDTQYF. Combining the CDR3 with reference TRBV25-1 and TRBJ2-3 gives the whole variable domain EADIYQTPRYLVIGTGKKITLECSQTMGHDKMYWYQQDPGMELHLIHYSYGVNSTEKGDLSSESTVSRIRTEHFPLTLESARPSHTSQYLCASLATFASTDTQYFGPGTRLTVL.

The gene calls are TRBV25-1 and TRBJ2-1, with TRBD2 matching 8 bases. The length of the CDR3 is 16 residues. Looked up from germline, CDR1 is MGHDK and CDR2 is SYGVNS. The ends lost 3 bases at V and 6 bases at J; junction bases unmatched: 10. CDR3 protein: CASSDRTSSIFNEQFF. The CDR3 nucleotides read TGTGCCAGCAGTGACCGGACTAGCTCTATTTTCAATGAGCAGTTCTTC. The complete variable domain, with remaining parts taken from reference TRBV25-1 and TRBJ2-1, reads EADIYQTPRYLVIGTGKKITLECSQTMGHDKMYWYQQDPGMELHLIHYSYGVNSTEKGDLSSESTVSRIRTEHFPLTLESARPSHTSQYLCASSDRTSSIFNEQFFGPGTRLTVL.

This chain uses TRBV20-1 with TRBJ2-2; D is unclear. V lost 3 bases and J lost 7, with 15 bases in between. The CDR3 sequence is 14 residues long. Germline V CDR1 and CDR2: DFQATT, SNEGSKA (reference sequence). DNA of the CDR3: TGCAGTGCTAGTGCCCTATCCCGTGTCGGGGAGCTGTTTTTT. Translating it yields CSASALSRVGELFF.